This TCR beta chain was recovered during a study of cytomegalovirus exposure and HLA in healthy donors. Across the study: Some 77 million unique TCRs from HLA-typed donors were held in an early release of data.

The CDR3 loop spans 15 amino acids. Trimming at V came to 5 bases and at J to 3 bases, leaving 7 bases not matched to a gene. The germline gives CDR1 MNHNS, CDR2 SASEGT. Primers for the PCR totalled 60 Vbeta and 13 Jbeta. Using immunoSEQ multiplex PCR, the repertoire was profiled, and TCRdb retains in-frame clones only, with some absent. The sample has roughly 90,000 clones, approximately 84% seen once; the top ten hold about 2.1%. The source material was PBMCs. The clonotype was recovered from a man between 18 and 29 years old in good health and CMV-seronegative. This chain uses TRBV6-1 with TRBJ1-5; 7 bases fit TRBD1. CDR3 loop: CASSRGQMYNQPQHF. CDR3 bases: TGTGCCAGCAGTAGGGGACAGATGTACAATCAGCCCCAGCATTTT.